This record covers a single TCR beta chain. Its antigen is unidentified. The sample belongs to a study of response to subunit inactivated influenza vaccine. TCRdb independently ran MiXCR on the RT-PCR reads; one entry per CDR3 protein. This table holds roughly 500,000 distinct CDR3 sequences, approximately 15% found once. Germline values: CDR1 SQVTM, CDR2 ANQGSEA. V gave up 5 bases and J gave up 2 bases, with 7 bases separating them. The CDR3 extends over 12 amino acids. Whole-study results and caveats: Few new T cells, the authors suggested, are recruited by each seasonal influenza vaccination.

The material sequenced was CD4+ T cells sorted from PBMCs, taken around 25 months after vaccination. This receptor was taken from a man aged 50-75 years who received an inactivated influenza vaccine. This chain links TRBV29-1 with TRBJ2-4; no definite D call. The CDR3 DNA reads TGCAGCGTTACCGAAACCAAAAACATTCAGTACTTC. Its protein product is CSVTETKNIQYF.